This TCR beta chain stems from a study of T cells in Graves' hyperthyroidism and ophthalmopathy. Whole-study context: Prior to any treatment, at the point of initial diagnosis, peripheral blood was collected.

The CDR3 regions of TCR beta were amplified from RNA transcripts. TCR CDR3 underwent first-round RT-PCR with the HTBI primer set. TCRdb fed the multiplex PCR reads into MiXCR, producing one record per CDR3 protein. This sample has about 280,000 distinct CDR3 sequences, with less than 30% found just once. Diagnostic assessment was based on clinical symptoms, serum thyroxine and TRAb, thyroid ultrasound and orbital computed tomography. This clonotype has a count of ten or more. Its cognate antigen is unknown. Study conclusions and caveats: Blood also contained most expanded thyroid clonotypes above 0.001.

Material: blood. The TCR was taken from a man between 40 and 49 years old with Graves' hyperthyroidism that later progressed to Graves' ophthalmopathy.

The CDR3 DNA reads as TGTGCCAGCAGCTTAGCGGGGCGAGGCTACGAGCAGTACTTC. Encoded protein: CASSLAGRGYEQYF. This chain joins TRBV11-1 and TRBJ2-7, with D perhaps TRBD1 (5 bases). This CDR3 spans 14 amino acids. V lost 0 bases and J lost 3, with 9 bases in between. Germline CDR1 and CDR2: SGHAT and FQDESV (reference sequence).